Sequencing of this T cell receptor (beta chain) was carried out in a study of T cells in Graves' hyperthyroidism and ophthalmopathy (dated by TCRdb to between 2018 and 2020). Broadly, across the study: Peripheral blood was collected at initial diagnosis, before any treatment. To identify distinguishing TCR V-J signatures, a discovery cohort of around 98 patients was used, comprising some 45 with Graves' ophthalmopathy and 57 with stable Graves' hyperthyroidism. Prospective prediction of ophthalmopathy was tested in an independent validation cohort of 18 to 20 hyperthyroidism patients and some 17 patients who later progressed to ophthalmopathy. The 100 discovery patients were randomly divided into training and test sets at a 7:3 ratio. In addition, the study compared T-cell repertoires in thyroid tissue and in blood from six Graves' hyperthyroidism patients. After blood sampling, hyperthyroidism patients were treated with methimazole at a starting dose of 30 mg daily, and ophthalmopathy patients were treated with high-dose intravenous methylprednisolone. The paper describes TCR Vbeta CDR3 sequencing of some 130 peripheral blood samples, made up of some 42 ophthalmopathy patients, more than 70 hyperthyroidism patients and roughly 17 progressor patients. The research as a whole found: In validation, the model predicted progression to ophthalmopathy a median of 6.5 months before onset, with over 60% sensitivity and about 75% specificity. A 13 V-J signature model separated ophthalmopathy from stable hyperthyroidism, with 87.88% sensitivity and 81.08% specificity in cross-validation and 80%/75% in testing. Most expanded thyroid clonotypes (frequency above 0.001) were also detected in blood, suggesting blood repertoires may reflect thyroid immune responses. Sample size was not statistically predetermined, and blinding of investigators to group allocation was not performed.

This clonotype was observed at least ten times. No cognate antigen has been identified for it. Qualities for individual bases were not recorded, and no much larger clone is one base off. The TCR beta CDR3 regions were amplified from the RNA transcripts. The TCR CDR3 was subjected to a first round of RT-PCR using the HTBI primer set and the Qiagen OneStep RT-PCR kit. The libraries were constructed in a second round of multiplex PCR and then size-selected and purified. Paired-end sequencing of the libraries was performed with 100 bp reads on an Illumina HiSeq2000. Turning to the authors' computational methods: SOAPnuke was used to process the raw data, with reads discarded if the reads contained adapters or uncalled bases, had a mean Phred below 15, or lacked an exact constant-primer or identifier match. COPE v1.2.5 was used to merge high-quality paired reads, and clonotypes were defined as unique nucleotide sequences. Clonotypes were aligned to IMGT TRBV, TRBD and TRBJ reference segments using MiTCR v1.1. The analysis was restricted to V-J combinations with a frequency above 0.0001, which together covered roughly 99% of the repertoires. The TCS score was defined as the ratio of F50 (clonal expansion) to E x V (chaos), calculated using BLOSUM62-based TCRdist between CDR3 peptides within each V-J. Welch's t-statistics and random forest reduced several hundred V-J features to about 13, which were used in a naive Bayes classifier (R e1071). The public reads were run again by TCRdb, first through fastp at Q25 and then through MiXCR, and only productive beta chains were kept. Rows merge per CDR3 protein into single entries with the most common DNA and genes. The V and J calls follow TCRdb's processing rather than the paper's. Counted in this sample were around 430,000 distinct CDR3 sequences; about 16% of them appeared once. The top ten clonotypes cover less than 35% of the sample.

A patient counted as having stable Graves' hyperthyroidism if no progression to ophthalmopathy occurred over 18 months of follow-up. The hyperthyroidism patients were between 18 and 65 years old and newly diagnosed, with a disease duration of less than 2 months. Exclusion was applied to patients with uncontrolled infections, other autoimmune diseases, pregnancy or lactation. Clinical symptoms, serum thyroxine and TRAb, thyroid ultrasound, and orbital computed tomography formed the basis for the diagnoses. PBMCs were separated from under 11 ml of fresh peripheral blood using Ficoll-Paque density gradient centrifugation. Total RNA was extracted using Trizol reagent, and RNA quality was assessed on an Agilent 2100 Bioanalyzer. The CDR3, from cysteine to phenylalanine, totals 14 residues. Only the CDR3 DNA is retained, 42 bases long and in frame from the first base. The germline V gene (reference sequence) gives CDR1 as MNHEY and CDR2 as SMNVEV. V loses 5 bases of germline sequence and J loses 4 bases, and the interval between the two ends is 12 bases.

This clonotype originated in a woman in her 30s with Graves' hyperthyroidism. Sequencing was carried out using blood. Rearrangement joined TRBV27 to TRBJ1-5, with TRBD1 as a weak D call on 5 bases. The sequenced DNA: TGTGCCAGCAGTCCTCAGGGATGGAATCAGCCCCAGCATTTT. It specifies CASSPQGWNQPQHF.